This T cell receptor beta chain was sequenced for a study of early stage breast cancer tumors. TCRdb keeps only in-frame clones here, not all; method: immunoSEQ multiplex PCR. The table shows approximately 50,000 clones, with 60% to 85% occurring only once. A word on this clone: Its antigen is undetermined.

Study outcomes and limitations: Enriched TCRB sequences shared across patients were mostly commonly generated sequences. Comparing each tissue with blood distinguished tumor from normal in about 90% of the 16 patients.

The sequenced sample was blood. The clonotype comes from a person in their thirties with breast cancer.

CDR3 protein: CASSIGYRGRRIQPQHF. The CDR3 DNA reads TGTGCCAGTAGTATAGGTTACAGGGGGCGAAGGATTCAGCCCCAGCATTTT. The chain is built from TRBV19 and TRBJ1-5; 9 bases map to TRBD1. This CDR3 comprises 17 residues. V lost 1 base and J lost 6; bases outside the gene matches: 10. The V gene's germline CDR1 is LNHDA and CDR2 SQIVND (reference sequence).